The TCR beta chain under discussion was sequenced for a study of graft-versus-host responses after intestinal transplantation. Background on the study: Recipients had transplants, and these were multivisceral, liver-intestinal, or isolated intestinal. The recipients all started with anti-thymocyte globulin induction and then took tacrolimus and steroids for three to four years.

The CDR3 has 13 amino acids. V was cut by 0 bases and J by 6 bases, with 10 bases left in between. The germline CDR1 and CDR2 sequences are SGHRS and YFSETQ. This table comes from immunoSEQ multiplex PCR, and its TCRdb copy is limited to in-frame clones, with some not included. Of approximately 79,000 clones listed, 80% to 85% are singletons. A note on this clone: Antigen: not known.

Study-wide points: GvH clones turned up in recipient marrow; some had shown up first in ileum or blood.

This specimen consisted of unstimulated CD4+ T cells sorted from spleen or lymph node cells, obtained before intestinal transplant. This clonotype originated in a human donor who received an intestinal transplant. This chain links TRBV5-1 with TRBJ2-7; weak D call: TRBD2 (6 bases). Here the CDR3 reads CASSLAVGSEQYF. CDR3 DNA sequence: TGCGCCAGCAGCTTGGCCGTCGGGAGCGAGCAGTACTTC.